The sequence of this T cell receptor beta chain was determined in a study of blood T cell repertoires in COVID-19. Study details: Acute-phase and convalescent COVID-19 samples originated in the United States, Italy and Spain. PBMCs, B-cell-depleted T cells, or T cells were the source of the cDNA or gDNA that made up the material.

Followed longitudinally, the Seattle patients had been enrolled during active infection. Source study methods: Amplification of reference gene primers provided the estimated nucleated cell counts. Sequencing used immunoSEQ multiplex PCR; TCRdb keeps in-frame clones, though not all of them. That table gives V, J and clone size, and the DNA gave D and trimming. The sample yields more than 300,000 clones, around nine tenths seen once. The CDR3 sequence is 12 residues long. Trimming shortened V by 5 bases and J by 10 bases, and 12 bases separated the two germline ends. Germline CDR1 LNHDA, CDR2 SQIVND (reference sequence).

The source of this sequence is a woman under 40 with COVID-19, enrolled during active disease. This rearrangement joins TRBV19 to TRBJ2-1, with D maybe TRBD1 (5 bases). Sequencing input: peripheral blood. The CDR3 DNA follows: TGTGCCAGTAGTGTAGGGGCTCGGGAGCAGTTCTTC. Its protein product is CASSVGAREQFF.